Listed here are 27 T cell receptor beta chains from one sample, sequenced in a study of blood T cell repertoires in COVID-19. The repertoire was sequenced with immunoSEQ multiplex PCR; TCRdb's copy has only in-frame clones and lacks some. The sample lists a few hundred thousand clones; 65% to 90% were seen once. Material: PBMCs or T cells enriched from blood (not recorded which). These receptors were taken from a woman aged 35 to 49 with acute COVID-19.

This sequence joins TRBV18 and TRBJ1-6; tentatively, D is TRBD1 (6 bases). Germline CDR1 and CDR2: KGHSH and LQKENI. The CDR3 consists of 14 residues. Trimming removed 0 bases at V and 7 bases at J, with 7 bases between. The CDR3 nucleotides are TGTGCCAGCTCACCACCAGGACAGAATTCACCCCTCCACTTT. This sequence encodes CASSPPGQNSPLHF.

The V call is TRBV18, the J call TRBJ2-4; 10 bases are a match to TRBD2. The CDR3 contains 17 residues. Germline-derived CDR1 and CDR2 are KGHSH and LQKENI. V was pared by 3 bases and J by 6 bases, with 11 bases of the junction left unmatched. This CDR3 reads CASSPYSGGRLGNIQYF. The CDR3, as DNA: TGTGCCAGCTCACCTTATAGCGGGGGGCGTTTGGGAAACATTCAGTACTTC.

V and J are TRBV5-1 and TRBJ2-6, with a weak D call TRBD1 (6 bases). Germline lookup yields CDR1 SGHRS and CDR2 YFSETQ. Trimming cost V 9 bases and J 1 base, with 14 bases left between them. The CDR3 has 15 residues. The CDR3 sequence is CATSNRESGANVLTF. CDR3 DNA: TGCGCCACTAGCAACAGGGAATCTGGGGCCAACGTCCTGACTTTC.

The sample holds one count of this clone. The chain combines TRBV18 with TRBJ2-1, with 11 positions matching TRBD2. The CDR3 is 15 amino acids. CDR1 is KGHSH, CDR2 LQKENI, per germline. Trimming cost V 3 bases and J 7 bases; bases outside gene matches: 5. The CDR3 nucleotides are TGTGCCAGCTCACCTGGACTAGCGGGCCGGAATGAGCAGTTCTTC. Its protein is CASSPGLAGRNEQFF.

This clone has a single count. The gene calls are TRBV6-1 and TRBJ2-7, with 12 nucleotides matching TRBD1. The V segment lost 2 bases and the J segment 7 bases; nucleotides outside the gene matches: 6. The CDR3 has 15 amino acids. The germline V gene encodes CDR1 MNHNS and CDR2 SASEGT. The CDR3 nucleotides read TGTGCCAGCAGTGAACCGGGACAGGGGGCGGGTGAGCAGTACTTC. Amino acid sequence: CASSEPGQGAGEQYF.

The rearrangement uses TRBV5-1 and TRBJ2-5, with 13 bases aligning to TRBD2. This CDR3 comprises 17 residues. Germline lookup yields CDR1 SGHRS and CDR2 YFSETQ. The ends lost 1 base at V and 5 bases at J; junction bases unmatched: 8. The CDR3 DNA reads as TGCGCCAGCAGCTTGCCAGGACTAGCGGGGGATTGGGAGACCCAGTACTTC. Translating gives CASSLPGLAGDWETQYF.

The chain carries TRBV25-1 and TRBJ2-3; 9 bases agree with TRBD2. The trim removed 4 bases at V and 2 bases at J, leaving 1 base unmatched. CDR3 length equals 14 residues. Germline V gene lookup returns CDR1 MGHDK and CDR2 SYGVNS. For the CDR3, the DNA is TGTGCCAGCAGTGGGACTAGCGACACAGATACGCAGTATTTT. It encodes CASSGTSDTDTQYF.

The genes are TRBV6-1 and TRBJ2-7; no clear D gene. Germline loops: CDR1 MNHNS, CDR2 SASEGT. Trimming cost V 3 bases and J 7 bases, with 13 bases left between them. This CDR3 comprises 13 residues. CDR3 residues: CASSETSPGEQYF. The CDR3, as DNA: TGTGCCAGCAGTGAGACCTCGCCGGGTGAGCAGTACTTC.

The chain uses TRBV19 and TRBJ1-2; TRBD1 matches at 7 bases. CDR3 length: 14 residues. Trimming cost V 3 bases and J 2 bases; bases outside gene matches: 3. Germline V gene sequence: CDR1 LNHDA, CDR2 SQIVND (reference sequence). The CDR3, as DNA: TGTGCCAGTAGTATCCCGACAGGGAACTATGGCTACACCTTC. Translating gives CASSIPTGNYGYTF.

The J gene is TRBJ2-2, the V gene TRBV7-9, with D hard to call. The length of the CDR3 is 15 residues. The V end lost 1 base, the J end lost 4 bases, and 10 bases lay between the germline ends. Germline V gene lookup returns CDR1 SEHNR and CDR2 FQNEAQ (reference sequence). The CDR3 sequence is CASSLGRGLTGELFF. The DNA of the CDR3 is TGTGCCAGCAGCTTAGGCCGCGGTCTCACCGGGGAGCTGTTTTTT. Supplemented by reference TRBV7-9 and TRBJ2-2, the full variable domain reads DTGVSQNPRHKITKRGQNVTFRCDPISEHNRLYWYRQTLGQGPEFLTYFQNEAQLEKSRLLSDRFSAERPKGSFSTLEIQRTEQGDSAMYLCASSLGRGLTGELFFGEGSRLTVL.

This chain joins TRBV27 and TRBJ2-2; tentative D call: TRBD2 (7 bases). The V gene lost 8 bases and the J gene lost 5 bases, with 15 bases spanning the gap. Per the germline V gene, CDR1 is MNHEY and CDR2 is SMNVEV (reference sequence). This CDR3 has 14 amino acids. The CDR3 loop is CASGGGGITGELFF. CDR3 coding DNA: TGTGCCAGCGGAGGGGGGGGCATAACCGGGGAGCTGTTTTTT.

This CDR3 is CASSVSGRDAETQYF. Here the CDR3 DNA reads TGTGCCAGCAGCGTCAGCGGGAGAGACGCGGAGACCCAGTACTTC. The V call is TRBV25-1, the J call TRBJ2-5, with TRBD2 matching over 8 bases. Trimming at V came to 6 bases and at J to 5 bases, leaving 11 bases not matched to a gene. This CDR3 is built from 15 residues. Germline CDR1 is MGHDK and CDR2 is SYGVNS.

The CDR3 DNA sequence: TGTGCCAGCAGTTACTCGGGACAGGGAACCTATGGCTACACCTTC. This encodes CASSYSGQGTYGYTF. This chain connects TRBV6-5 to TRBJ1-2; TRBD1 matches at 9 bases. Trimming at V came to 0 bases and at J to 4 bases, leaving 3 bases not matched to a gene. The CDR3 is 15 amino acids. CDR1 MNHEY and CDR2 SVGAGI come from the germline V gene.

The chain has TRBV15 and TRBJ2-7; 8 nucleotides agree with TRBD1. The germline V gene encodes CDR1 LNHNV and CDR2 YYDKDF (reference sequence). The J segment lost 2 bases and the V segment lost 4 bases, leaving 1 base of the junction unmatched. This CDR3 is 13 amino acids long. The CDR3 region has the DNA TGTGCCACCAGCACGGACAGGGCCTACGAGCAGTACTTC. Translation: CATSTDRAYEQYF.

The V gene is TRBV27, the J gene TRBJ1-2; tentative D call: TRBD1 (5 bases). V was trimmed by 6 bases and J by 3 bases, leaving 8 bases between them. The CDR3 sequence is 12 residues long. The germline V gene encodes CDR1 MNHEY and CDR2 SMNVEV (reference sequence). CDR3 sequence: CASRGGDYGYTF. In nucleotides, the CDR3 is TGTGCCAGCAGGGGAGGGGACTATGGCTACACCTTC.

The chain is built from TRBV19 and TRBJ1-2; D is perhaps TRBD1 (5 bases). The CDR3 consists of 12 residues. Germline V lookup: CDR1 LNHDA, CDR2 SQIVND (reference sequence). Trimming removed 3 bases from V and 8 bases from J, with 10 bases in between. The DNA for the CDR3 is TGTGCCAGTAGTATTCGGGGGGGAGGCTACACCTTC. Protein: CASSIRGGGYTF.

The CDR3 DNA sequence: TGTGCCAGCAGCGCGCAGGGCACAGATACGCAGTATTTT. The encoded protein is CASSAQGTDTQYF. The chain employs TRBV9 and TRBJ2-3, with D uncertain. V lost 3 bases and J 1 base, leaving 6 bases between the germline ends. CDR1 and CDR2 (germline): SGDLS, YYNGEE. The CDR3 runs to 13 residues.

The CDR3 loop is CASSFGPGDLLAGPGELFF. DNA for the CDR3: TGTGCCAGCAGTTTCGGGCCGGGGGACTTACTAGCGGGACCCGGGGAGCTGTTTTTT. The chain carries TRBV28 and TRBJ2-2; the match to TRBD2 covers 10 bases. J gave up 6 bases and V 3 bases, and 16 bases lay outside the gene matches. The CDR3 extends over 19 amino acids. The V gene's germline CDR1 is MDHEN and CDR2 SYDVKM.

As DNA, the CDR3 is TGTGCCAGCAGTTTATGGACAGGGGGCAACACAGATACGCAGTATTTT. Translation gives CASSLWTGGNTDTQYF. V usage is TRBV28 and J usage is TRBJ2-3; 10 nucleotides line up with TRBD1. After removal of 0 bases from V and 2 bases from J, the junction contained 2 bases not matched to a gene. This CDR3 has 16 amino acids. The germline CDR1 and CDR2 sequences are MDHEN and SYDVKM.

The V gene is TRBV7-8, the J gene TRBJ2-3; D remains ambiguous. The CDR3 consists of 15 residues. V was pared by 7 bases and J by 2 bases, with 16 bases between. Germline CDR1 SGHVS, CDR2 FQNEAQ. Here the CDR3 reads CASMESDGFTDTQYF. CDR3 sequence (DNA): TGTGCCAGCATGGAGTCGGATGGGTTCACAGATACGCAGTATTTT.

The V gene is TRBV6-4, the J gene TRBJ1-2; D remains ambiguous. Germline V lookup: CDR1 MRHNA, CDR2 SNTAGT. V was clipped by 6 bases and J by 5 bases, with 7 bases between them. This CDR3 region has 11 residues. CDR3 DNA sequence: TGTGCCAGCAGAGGAGCTTATGGCTACACCTTC. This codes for CASRGAYGYTF.

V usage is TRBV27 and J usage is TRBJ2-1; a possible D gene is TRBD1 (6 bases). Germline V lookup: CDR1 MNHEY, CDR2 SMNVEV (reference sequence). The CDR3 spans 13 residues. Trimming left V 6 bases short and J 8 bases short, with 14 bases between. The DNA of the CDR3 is TGTGCCAGCAGCTTACAGGGTTTGGATGAGCAGTTCTTC. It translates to CASSLQGLDEQFF.

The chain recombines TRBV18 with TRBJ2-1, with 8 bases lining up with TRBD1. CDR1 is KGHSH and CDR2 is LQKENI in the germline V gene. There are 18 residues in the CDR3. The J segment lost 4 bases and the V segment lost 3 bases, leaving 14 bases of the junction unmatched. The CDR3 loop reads CASSPRRGRGLSYNEQFF. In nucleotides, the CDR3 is TGTGCCAGCTCACCCCGGCGGGGCAGGGGGCTATCGTACAATGAGCAGTTCTTC. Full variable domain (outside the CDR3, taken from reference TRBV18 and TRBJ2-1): NAGVMQNPRHLVRRRGQEARLRCSPMKGHSHVYWYRQLPEEGLKFMVYLQKENIIDESGMPKERFSAEFPKEGPSILRIQQVVRGDSAAYFCASSPRRGRGLSYNEQFFGPGTRLTVL.

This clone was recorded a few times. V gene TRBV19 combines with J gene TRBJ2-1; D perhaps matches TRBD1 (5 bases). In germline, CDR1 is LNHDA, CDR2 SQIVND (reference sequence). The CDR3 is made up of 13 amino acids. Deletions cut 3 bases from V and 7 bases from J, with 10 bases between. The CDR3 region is CASSIGRVNEQFF. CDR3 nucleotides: TGTGCCAGTAGTATCGGCAGGGTTAATGAGCAGTTCTTC. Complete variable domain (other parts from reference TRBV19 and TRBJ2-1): DGGITQSPKYLFRKEGQNVTLSCEQNLNHDAMYWYRQDPGQGLRLIYYSQIVNDFQKGDIAEGYSVSREKKESFPLTVTSAQKNPTAFYLCASSIGRVNEQFFGPGTRLTVL.

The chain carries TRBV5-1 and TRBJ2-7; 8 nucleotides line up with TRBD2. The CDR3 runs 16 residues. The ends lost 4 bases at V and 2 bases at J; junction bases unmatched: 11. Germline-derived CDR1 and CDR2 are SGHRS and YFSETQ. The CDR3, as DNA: TGCGCCAGCAGCCTCCGGACTAGCCTACAAGCCTACGAGCAGTACTTC. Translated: CASSLRTSLQAYEQYF.

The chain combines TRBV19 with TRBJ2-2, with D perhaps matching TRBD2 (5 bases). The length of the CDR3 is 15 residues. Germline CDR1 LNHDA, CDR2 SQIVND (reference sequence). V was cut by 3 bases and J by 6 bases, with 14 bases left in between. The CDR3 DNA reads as TGTGCCAGTAGTATCGCGCTCCTCGGGGCCGGGGAGCTGTTTTTT. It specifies CASSIALLGAGELFF.

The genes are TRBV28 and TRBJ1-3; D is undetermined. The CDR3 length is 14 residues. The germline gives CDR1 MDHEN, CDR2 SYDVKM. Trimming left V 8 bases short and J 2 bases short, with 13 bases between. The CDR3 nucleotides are TGTGCCAGCTGGGAGAGGCTTCCTGGAAACACCATATATTTT. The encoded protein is CASWERLPGNTIYF.